These T cell receptor beta chains were read from a single sample in a study of blood T cell repertoires in COVID-19. The table came from immunoSEQ multiplex PCR; TCRdb's copy has only in-frame clones and leaves some out. The sample includes some 270,000 clones, 70% to 90% of them seen just once. Sequences were obtained from PBMCs or T cells enriched from blood (not recorded which). Source of these receptors: a young woman who had recovered from COVID-19. Each CDR3 is given with its conserved first and last residue. Fields, in order: CDR3 DNA, CDR3 protein, V gene, D gene, clone size, J gene. D genes are given only for firm matches. Size is stated for part of the rows, as once, few or many counts, or as a class when the clone is expanded.

CDR3nt: TGTGCCAGCAGCTTAGGGGGCGATCAGCCCCAGCATTTT
CDR3aa: CASSLGGDQPQHF
v_gene: TRBV7-8
d_gene: .
abundance: .
j_gene: TRBJ1-5

CDR3nt: TGTGCCAGCAGTTTGCAGGGGGCAGCTAATGAAAAACTGTTTTTT
CDR3aa: CASSLQGAANEKLFF
v_gene: TRBV27
d_gene: TRBD1
abundance: .
j_gene: TRBJ1-4

CDR3nt: TGTGCCAGCAGCACCAGTAGCGGGAGTTACAATGAGCAGTTCTTC
CDR3aa: CASSTSSGSYNEQFF
v_gene: TRBV9
d_gene: TRBD2
abundance: .
j_gene: TRBJ2-1

CDR3nt: TGTGCCAGCAGCGTAGTAGGTAGCGGGGGACTCAATGAGCAGTTCTTC
CDR3aa: CASSVVGSGGLNEQFF
v_gene: TRBV9
d_gene: TRBD2
abundance: .
j_gene: TRBJ2-1

CDR3nt: TGTGCCAGCAGTTTATCTTACGGGAATGAAAAACTGTTTTTT
CDR3aa: CASSLSYGNEKLFF
v_gene: TRBV27
d_gene: .
abundance: .
j_gene: TRBJ1-4

CDR3nt: TGTGCCAGTAGTGTTCTAGCGGGAGAGGGGAGTGAGCAGTTCTTC
CDR3aa: CASSVLAGEGSEQFF
v_gene: TRBV19
d_gene: TRBD2
abundance: .
j_gene: TRBJ2-1

CDR3nt: TGTGCCAGCAGTGGAGATGTAGGCAGGTGGAACACTGAAGCTTTCTTT
CDR3aa: CASSGDVGRWNTEAFF
v_gene: TRBV25-1
d_gene: .
abundance: once
j_gene: TRBJ1-1

CDR3nt: TGTGCCAGTAGTATAGAGTTTGCAGGGAAAAGCAATCAGCCCCAGCATTTT
CDR3aa: CASSIEFAGKSNQPQHF
v_gene: TRBV19
d_gene: .
abundance: .
j_gene: TRBJ1-5

CDR3nt: TGTGCCAGCAGTTCCTCGACAGGGGGCGGAGAGACCCAGTACTTC
CDR3aa: CASSSSTGGGETQYF
v_gene: TRBV7-7
d_gene: TRBD1
abundance: .
j_gene: TRBJ2-5

CDR3nt: TGCAGCGTTGAGGCTAGCGGGAGGGATCACGAGCAGTACTTC
CDR3aa: CSVEASGRDHEQYF
v_gene: TRBV29-1
d_gene: TRBD2
abundance: .
j_gene: TRBJ2-7

CDR3nt: TGTGCCAGTCTACGGGGGTTTGATGGCTACACCTTC
CDR3aa: CASLRGFDGYTF
v_gene: TRBV19
d_gene: .
abundance: .
j_gene: TRBJ1-2

CDR3nt: TGTGCCAGCAGTTTTCTCCAGGGGGAATTCTATGGCTACACCTTC
CDR3aa: CASSFLQGEFYGYTF
v_gene: TRBV28
d_gene: TRBD1
abundance: .
j_gene: TRBJ1-2

CDR3nt: TGTGCCATCAGTGAAGGGGGACAGGGGTGGCGAAGCACTGAAGCTTTCTTT
CDR3aa: CAISEGGQGWRSTEAFF
v_gene: TRBV10-3
d_gene: TRBD1
abundance: .
j_gene: TRBJ1-1

CDR3nt: TGTGCCACCCAGGGCTTCGGGTTTAATTCACCCCTCCACTTT
CDR3aa: CATQGFGFNSPLHF
v_gene: TRBV24-1
d_gene: .
abundance: .
j_gene: TRBJ1-6

CDR3nt: TGTGCCAGCTCAGCCCGGGACAGCCGGGGCACCGGGGAGCTGTTTTTT
CDR3aa: CASSARDSRGTGELFF
v_gene: TRBV18
d_gene: TRBD1
abundance: .
j_gene: TRBJ2-2

CDR3nt: TGTGCCAGCAGCCCAGGACAGGGGGCGCGTTCGGGGAGCTATGGCTACACCTTC
CDR3aa: CASSPGQGARSGSYGYTF
v_gene: TRBV7-9
d_gene: TRBD1
abundance: once
j_gene: TRBJ1-2

CDR3nt: TGCGCCACGCAGGGGTATAATTCACCCCTCCACTTT
CDR3aa: CATQGYNSPLHF
v_gene: TRBV4-1
d_gene: .
abundance: .
j_gene: TRBJ1-6

CDR3nt: TGTGCCATCAGTGAGTTAGCTTACGAGCAGTACTTC
CDR3aa: CAISELAYEQYF
v_gene: TRBV10-3
d_gene: .
abundance: .
j_gene: TRBJ2-7

CDR3nt: TGTGCCAGCAGGAATCCGGGACAGGGGATTTACGAGCAGTACTTC
CDR3aa: CASRNPGQGIYEQYF
v_gene: TRBV11-2
d_gene: TRBD1
abundance: .
j_gene: TRBJ2-7

CDR3nt: TGCGCCAGCAGCCAAGAGTACTCCTACGAGCAGTACTTC
CDR3aa: CASSQEYSYEQYF
v_gene: TRBV4-1
d_gene: .
abundance: .
j_gene: TRBJ2-7

CDR3nt: TGCGCCAGCAGCCAAGGGGGACTGACCTATCAGCCCCAGCATTTT
CDR3aa: CASSQGGLTYQPQHF
v_gene: TRBV4-1
d_gene: .
abundance: .
j_gene: TRBJ1-5

CDR3nt: TGTGCCAGTAAATTGCCCGCTCCAGGGCTAGATGGCTACACCTTC
CDR3aa: CASKLPAPGLDGYTF
v_gene: TRBV19
d_gene: .
abundance: .
j_gene: TRBJ1-2

CDR3nt: TGTGCCACGGGGGGCACCTACGAGCAGTACTTC
CDR3aa: CATGGTYEQYF
v_gene: TRBV6-5
d_gene: .
abundance: once
j_gene: TRBJ2-7

CDR3nt: TGTGCCAGCAGAGACGGAGGGGATTTGACCTACAATGAGCAGTTCTTC
CDR3aa: CASRDGGDLTYNEQFF
v_gene: TRBV27
d_gene: .
abundance: .
j_gene: TRBJ2-1

CDR3nt: TGTGCCAGCGATCCAGGGGGATCCGAAGGCTATGGCTACACCTTC
CDR3aa: CASDPGGSEGYGYTF
v_gene: TRBV28
d_gene: TRBD1
abundance: .
j_gene: TRBJ1-2

CDR3nt: TGTGCAAGTCGCTTAGCGCGCCGGGGAGAGCAGTACTTC
CDR3aa: CASRLARRGEQYF
v_gene: TRBV12-2
d_gene: .
abundance: .
j_gene: TRBJ2-7

CDR3nt: TGTGCCAGCAGCCAGGGCGGACAGGGGCGGCCCCAGCATTTT
CDR3aa: CASSQGGQGRPQHF
v_gene: TRBV3-1/TRBV3-2
d_gene: TRBD1
abundance: .
j_gene: TRBJ1-5

CDR3nt: TGTGCCAGCAGCGAGGGGGACCGCGCCTATGGCTACACCTTC
CDR3aa: CASSEGDRAYGYTF
v_gene: TRBV5-5
d_gene: .
abundance: few
j_gene: TRBJ1-2

CDR3nt: TGTGCCAGCAGTTTGGGAGGGATTGCCTTCTATGGCTACACCTTC
CDR3aa: CASSLGGIAFYGYTF
v_gene: TRBV28
d_gene: .
abundance: .
j_gene: TRBJ1-2

CDR3nt: TGTGCCAGCAGAAAAGACTCAGGGATTAACTATGGCTACACCTTC
CDR3aa: CASRKDSGINYGYTF
v_gene: TRBV6-6
d_gene: .
abundance: .
j_gene: TRBJ1-2

CDR3nt: TGTGCCAGTAGTATCCGCCCAGGAAGTTCGCCCCAGCATTTT
CDR3aa: CASSIRPGSSPQHF
v_gene: TRBV19
d_gene: .
abundance: .
j_gene: TRBJ1-5

CDR3nt: TGTGCCACCAGTGATTTGCAGGTTACGGGGGCAGGGGGGAACTATGGCTACACCTTC
CDR3aa: CATSDLQVTGAGGNYGYTF
v_gene: TRBV24-1
d_gene: TRBD1
abundance: few
j_gene: TRBJ1-2